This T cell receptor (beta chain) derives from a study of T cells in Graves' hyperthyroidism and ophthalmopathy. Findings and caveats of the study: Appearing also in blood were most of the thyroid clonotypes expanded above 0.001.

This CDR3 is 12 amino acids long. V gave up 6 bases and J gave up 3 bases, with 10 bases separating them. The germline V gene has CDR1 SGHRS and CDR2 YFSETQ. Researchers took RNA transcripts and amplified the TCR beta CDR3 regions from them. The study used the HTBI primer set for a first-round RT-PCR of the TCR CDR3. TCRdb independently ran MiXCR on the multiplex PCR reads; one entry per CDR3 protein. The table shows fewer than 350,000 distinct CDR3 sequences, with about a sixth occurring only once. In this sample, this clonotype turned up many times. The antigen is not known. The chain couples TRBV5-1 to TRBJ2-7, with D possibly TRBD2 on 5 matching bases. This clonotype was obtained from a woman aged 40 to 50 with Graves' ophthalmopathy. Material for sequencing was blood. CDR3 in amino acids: CASMGSGYEQYF. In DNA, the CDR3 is TGCGCCAGCATGGGGAGTGGCTACGAGCAGTACTTC.